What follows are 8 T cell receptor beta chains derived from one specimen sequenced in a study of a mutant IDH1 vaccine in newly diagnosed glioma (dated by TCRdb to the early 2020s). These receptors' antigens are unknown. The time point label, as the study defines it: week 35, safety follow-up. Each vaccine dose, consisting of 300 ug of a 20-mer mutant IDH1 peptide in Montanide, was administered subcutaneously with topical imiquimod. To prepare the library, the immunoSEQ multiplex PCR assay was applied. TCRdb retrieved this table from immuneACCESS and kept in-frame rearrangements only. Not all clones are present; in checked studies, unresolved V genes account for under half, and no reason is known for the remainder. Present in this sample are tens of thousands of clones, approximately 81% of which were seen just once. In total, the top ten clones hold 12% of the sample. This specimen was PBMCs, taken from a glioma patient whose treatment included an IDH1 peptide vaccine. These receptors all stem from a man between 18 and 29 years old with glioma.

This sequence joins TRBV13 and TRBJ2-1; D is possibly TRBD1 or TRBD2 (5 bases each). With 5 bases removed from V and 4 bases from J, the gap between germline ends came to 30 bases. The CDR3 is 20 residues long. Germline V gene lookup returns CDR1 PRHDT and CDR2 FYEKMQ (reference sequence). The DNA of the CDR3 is TGTGCCAGCAGCACACTCCAGGGAGAACAGCGGCATAAACTGTACAATGAGCAGTTCTTC. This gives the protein CASSTLQGEQRHKLYNEQFF.

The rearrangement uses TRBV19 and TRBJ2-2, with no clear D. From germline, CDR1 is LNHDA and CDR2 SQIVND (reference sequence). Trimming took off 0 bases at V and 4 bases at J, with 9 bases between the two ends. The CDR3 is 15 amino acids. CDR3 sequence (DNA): TGTGCCAGTAGTATAGATAGACGGCCCACCGGGGAGCTGTTTTTT. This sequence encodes CASSIDRRPTGELFF.

The CDR3 region is CASSSPGQGSDEQYF. CDR3 sequence (DNA): TGCGCCAGCAGCTCGCCGGGACAGGGAAGTGACGAGCAGTACTTC. The chain employs TRBV5-1 and TRBJ2-7, with 9 bases lining up with TRBD1. Germline V gives CDR1 SGHRS, CDR2 YFSETQ. The CDR3 runs to 15 residues. V was pared by 3 bases and J by 5 bases, with 9 bases of the junction left unmatched.

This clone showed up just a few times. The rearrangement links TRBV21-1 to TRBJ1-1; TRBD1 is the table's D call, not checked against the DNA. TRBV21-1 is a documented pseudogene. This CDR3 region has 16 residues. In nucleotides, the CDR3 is TGTGCCAGCAATGCACTCAGGGACAAGCCGAACACTGAAGCTTTCTTT. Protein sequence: CASNALRDKPNTEAFF.

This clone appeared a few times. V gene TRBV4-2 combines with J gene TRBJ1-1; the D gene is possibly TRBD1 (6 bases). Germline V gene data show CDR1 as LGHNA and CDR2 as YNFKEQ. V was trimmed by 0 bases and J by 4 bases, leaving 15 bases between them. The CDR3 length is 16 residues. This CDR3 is CASSQDTDSLGTEAFF. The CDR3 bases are TGTGCCAGCAGCCAAGATACGGACAGCCTAGGCACTGAAGCTTTCTTT.

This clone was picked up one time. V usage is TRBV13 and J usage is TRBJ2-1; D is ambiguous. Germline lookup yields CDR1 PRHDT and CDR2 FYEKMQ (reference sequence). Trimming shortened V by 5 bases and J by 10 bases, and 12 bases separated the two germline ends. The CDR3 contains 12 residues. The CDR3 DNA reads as TGTGCCAGCAGCGCTCGAGCGATAGAGCAGTTCTTC. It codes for CASSARAIEQFF. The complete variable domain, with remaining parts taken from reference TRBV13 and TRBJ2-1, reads AAGVIQSPRHLIKEKRETATLKCYPIPRHDTVYWYQQGPGQDPQFLISFYEKMQSDKGSIPDRFSAQQFSDYHSELNMSSLELGDSALYFCASSARAIEQFFGPGTRLTVL.

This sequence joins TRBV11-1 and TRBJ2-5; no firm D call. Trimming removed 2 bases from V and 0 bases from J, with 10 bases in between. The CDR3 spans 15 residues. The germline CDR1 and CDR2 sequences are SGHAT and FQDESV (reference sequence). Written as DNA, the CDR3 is TGTGCCAGCAGCTTAAAAATATTGTACCAAGAGACCCAGTACTTC. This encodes CASSLKILYQETQYF.

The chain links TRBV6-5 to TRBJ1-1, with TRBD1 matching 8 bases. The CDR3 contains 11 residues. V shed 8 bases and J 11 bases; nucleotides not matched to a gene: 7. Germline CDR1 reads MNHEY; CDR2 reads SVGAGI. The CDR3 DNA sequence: TGTGCCAGCTCTCAGGGGGCGTGGGCTTTCTTT. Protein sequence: CASSQGAWAFF.